This T cell receptor beta chain was recorded in a study of T cells in Graves' hyperthyroidism and ophthalmopathy. Whole-study findings and limits: Ophthalmopathy was predicted by the model a median of roughly 6.7 months ahead of onset.

Researchers amplified the TCR beta CDR3 regions from RNA transcripts. TCR CDR3 regions were first amplified by RT-PCR with HTBI primers. TCRdb passed the multiplex PCR reads through MiXCR, listing each CDR3 protein once. Here the sample spans about 290,000 distinct CDR3 sequences, about an eighth being singletons. CDR3 length: 15 amino acids. Unmatched junction bases numbered 8, after V lost 5 bases and J lost 4 bases. Germline CDR1 reads DFQATT; CDR2 reads SNEGSKA (reference sequence). This clonotype was seen many times. As yet, its antigen is unknown. This chain uses TRBV20-1 with TRBJ2-7, with 13 bases fitting TRBD2. Sequenced material: blood. This sequence originates from a woman in her thirties or forties with Graves' hyperthyroidism. CDR3 residues: CSAGLAGVPEYEQYF. The DNA of the CDR3 is TGCAGTGCTGGACTAGCGGGAGTCCCCGAGTACGAGCAGTACTTC.